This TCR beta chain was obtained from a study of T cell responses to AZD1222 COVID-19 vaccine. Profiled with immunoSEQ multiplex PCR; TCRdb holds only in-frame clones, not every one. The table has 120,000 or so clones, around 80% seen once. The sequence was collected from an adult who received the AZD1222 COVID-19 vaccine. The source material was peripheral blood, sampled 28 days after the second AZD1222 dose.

In DNA, the CDR3 is TGTGCCAGCAGCCCCGGGGGTGATACGCAGTATTTT. It specifies CASSPGGDTQYF. The J gene is TRBJ2-3, the V gene TRBV7-9; D might be TRBD2 (6 bases). V lost 5 bases to trimming and J lost 6 bases, with 9 bases between them. Germline V gene lookup returns CDR1 SEHNR and CDR2 FQNEAQ (reference sequence). This CDR3 contains 12 residues.